This T cell receptor (beta chain) was identified during a study of spatial heterogeneity in lung cancer. Study-level background: The follow-up PBMC samples were sequenced whenever they were available. The median time to follow-up was approximately 2 years after resection.

The table lists this clonotype with a few counts. The time point was: blood at routine non-recurrence follow-up after resection. The CDR3 has 15 residues. Between the trimmed V and J ends, which lost 2 bases and 6 bases, there was a span of 15 bases. Germline CDR1 and CDR2: MNHEY and SMNVEV (reference sequence). The study tagged each TCR cDNA molecule with a unique molecular identifier. TCRdb called the 5' RACE reads again in MiXCR, with one record for every CDR3 protein. The top ten hold 15% to 20% of the sample, which has roughly 38,000 distinct CDR3 sequences, over 9.5% seen once. This specimen consisted of PBMCs, obtained at follow-up. V and J are TRBV27 and TRBJ2-3; D is unclear. The TCR comes from a female donor with early-stage non-small cell lung cancer. Written as DNA, the CDR3 is TGTGCCAGCAGTTTAGGATCTAGACGAGGTGATACGCAGTATTTT. It encodes CASSLGSRRGDTQYF.